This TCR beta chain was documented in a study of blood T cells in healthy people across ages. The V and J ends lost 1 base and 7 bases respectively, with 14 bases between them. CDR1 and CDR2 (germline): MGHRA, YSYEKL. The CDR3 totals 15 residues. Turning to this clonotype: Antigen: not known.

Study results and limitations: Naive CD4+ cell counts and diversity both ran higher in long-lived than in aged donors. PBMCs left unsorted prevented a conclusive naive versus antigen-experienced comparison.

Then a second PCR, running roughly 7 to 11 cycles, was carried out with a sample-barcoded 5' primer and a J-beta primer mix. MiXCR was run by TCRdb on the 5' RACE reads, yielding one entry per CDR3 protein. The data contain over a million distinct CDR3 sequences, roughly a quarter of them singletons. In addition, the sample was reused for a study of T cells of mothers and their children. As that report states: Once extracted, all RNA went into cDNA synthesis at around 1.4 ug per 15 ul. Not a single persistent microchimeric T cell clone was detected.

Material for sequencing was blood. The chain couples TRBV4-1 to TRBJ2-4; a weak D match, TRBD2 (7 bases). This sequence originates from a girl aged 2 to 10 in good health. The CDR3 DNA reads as TGCGCCAGCAGCCAAGTCGGAGGGAGGGGGAACATTCAGTACTTC. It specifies CASSQVGGRGNIQYF.